This TCR beta chain was sequenced during a study of identical twins. Findings and limits, study-wide: Some out-of-frame alpha sequences were shared by twins, and these showed excess low generation probability. There is a chance that invariant MAIT and iNKT cells partially muddied zero-insertion analyses. Fewer insertions were carried by abundant cord blood beta clonotypes, but none was seen in memory repertoires.

Germline values: CDR1 DFQATT, CDR2 SNEGSKA (reference sequence). Trimming stripped 7 bases from V and 7 bases from J, with 26 bases between. The CDR3 is 15 amino acids. Unique molecular identifiers were present on the cDNA, which also gained a universal primer site by template switching. TCRdb reprocessed the 5' RACE reads via MiXCR and lists one record per CDR3 protein. The data contain approximately 530,000 distinct CDR3 sequences, 20% to 25% of them singletons. This clonotype came up a few times. Its target is not known. The data also belong to a second study, concerning yellow fever vaccine responses in identical twins.

This TCR derives from a woman in her late teens or twenties in good health. This chain joins TRBV20-1 and TRBJ2-7; no clear D. Sequenced sample: CD4+ T cells sorted from blood. CDR3 in amino acids: CSGTALPLAPREQYF. The CDR3 DNA is TGCAGTGGAACAGCCCTCCCCCTGGCCCCTCGGGAGCAGTACTTC.